This TCR beta chain was captured by sequencing in a study of beta chain features in type 1 diabetes. Investigators reverse transcribed all isolated RNA, so they sequenced expressed TCRB transcripts. Profiled with immunoSEQ multiplex PCR; TCRdb holds only in-frame clones, not every one. The top ten hold 5.5% to 7.5% of the sample, which has around 300,000 clones, 11% to 15% seen once. CDR1 and CDR2 from the germline V gene are SGHRS and YFSETQ. The CDR3 totals 13 residues. Trimming took off 4 bases at V and 2 bases at J, with 9 bases between the two ends. The table lists this clone with a few counts. This receptor was taken from a man aged 25 to 40 in good health. This chain joins TRBV5-1 and TRBJ1-1; D possibly corresponds to TRBD1 (6 bases). Sequencing was carried out using central memory CD4+ T cells from blood. The CDR3 protein is CASSADRNTEAFF. CDR3 coding DNA: TGCGCCAGCAGCGCGGACAGAAACACTGAAGCTTTCTTT. Drawing the rest from reference TRBV5-1 and TRBJ1-1, the complete variable domain is KAGVTQTPRYLIKTRGQQVTLSCSPISGHRSVSWYQQTPGQGLQFLFEYFSETQRNKGNFPGRFSGRQFSNSRSEMNVSTLELGDSALYLCASSADRNTEAFFGQGTRLTVV.